The text below deals with one T cell receptor (beta chain). There are 12 residues in the CDR3. The V gene end was trimmed by 4 bases and the J gene end by 9 bases; junction bases not matched to a gene: 1. Germline values: CDR1 MNHEY, CDR2 SVGAGI. The sample belongs to a study of blood T cell repertoires in COVID-19. Study details: PBMCs, B-cell-depleted T cells, or T cells were the source of the cDNA or gDNA that made up the material.

Authors' analysis steps: By means of reference gene primer amplification, nucleated cell counts were estimated. Libraries were prepared by immunoSEQ multiplex PCR; TCRdb keeps only in-frame clonotypes and omits some of them. V, J and clone size derive from that table, while D and trimming were established from the DNA sequence. Of over 14,000 clones listed, around 90% were seen once; the top ten hold 4.5% to 6%. The chain links TRBV6-5 to TRBJ2-4; 9 bases line up with TRBD1. Sample: peripheral blood. The TCR sequence derives from a human donor in a cohort sampled during active COVID-19. The CDR3 spells CASSSTGGIQYF. In DNA form, the CDR3 reads TGTGCCAGCAGTTCGACAGGGGGCATTCAGTACTTC.